In this sample, the clone carrying this TCR beta chain turned up a few times. Its specificity is not known. The sample comes from a study of cytomegalovirus exposure and HLA in healthy donors. Assay used: immunoSEQ multiplex PCR; TCRdb lists only in-frame clones, some missing. Among about 240,000 clones listed, approximately 83% were seen once. Study observations and caveats: CMV antigen specificity was confirmed in vitro for a few CMV-associated chains. Most TCR sequences were seen very rarely across donors, but some public TCRs occurred in many.

This TCR came from a woman in her 30s in good health and CMV-seropositive. Sequencing input: PBMCs.

CDR3 in amino acids: CASSILPGTGNTIYF. The CDR3 DNA sequence: TGTGCCAGCAGCATCCTCCCAGGGACTGGAAACACCATATATTTT. This chain links TRBV13 with TRBJ1-3; D is possibly TRBD1 (5 bases). V lost 5 bases, J lost 2 bases, and 13 bases lay in between. The CDR3 runs to 15 residues. Germline V gene lookup returns CDR1 PRHDT and CDR2 FYEKMQ (reference sequence).